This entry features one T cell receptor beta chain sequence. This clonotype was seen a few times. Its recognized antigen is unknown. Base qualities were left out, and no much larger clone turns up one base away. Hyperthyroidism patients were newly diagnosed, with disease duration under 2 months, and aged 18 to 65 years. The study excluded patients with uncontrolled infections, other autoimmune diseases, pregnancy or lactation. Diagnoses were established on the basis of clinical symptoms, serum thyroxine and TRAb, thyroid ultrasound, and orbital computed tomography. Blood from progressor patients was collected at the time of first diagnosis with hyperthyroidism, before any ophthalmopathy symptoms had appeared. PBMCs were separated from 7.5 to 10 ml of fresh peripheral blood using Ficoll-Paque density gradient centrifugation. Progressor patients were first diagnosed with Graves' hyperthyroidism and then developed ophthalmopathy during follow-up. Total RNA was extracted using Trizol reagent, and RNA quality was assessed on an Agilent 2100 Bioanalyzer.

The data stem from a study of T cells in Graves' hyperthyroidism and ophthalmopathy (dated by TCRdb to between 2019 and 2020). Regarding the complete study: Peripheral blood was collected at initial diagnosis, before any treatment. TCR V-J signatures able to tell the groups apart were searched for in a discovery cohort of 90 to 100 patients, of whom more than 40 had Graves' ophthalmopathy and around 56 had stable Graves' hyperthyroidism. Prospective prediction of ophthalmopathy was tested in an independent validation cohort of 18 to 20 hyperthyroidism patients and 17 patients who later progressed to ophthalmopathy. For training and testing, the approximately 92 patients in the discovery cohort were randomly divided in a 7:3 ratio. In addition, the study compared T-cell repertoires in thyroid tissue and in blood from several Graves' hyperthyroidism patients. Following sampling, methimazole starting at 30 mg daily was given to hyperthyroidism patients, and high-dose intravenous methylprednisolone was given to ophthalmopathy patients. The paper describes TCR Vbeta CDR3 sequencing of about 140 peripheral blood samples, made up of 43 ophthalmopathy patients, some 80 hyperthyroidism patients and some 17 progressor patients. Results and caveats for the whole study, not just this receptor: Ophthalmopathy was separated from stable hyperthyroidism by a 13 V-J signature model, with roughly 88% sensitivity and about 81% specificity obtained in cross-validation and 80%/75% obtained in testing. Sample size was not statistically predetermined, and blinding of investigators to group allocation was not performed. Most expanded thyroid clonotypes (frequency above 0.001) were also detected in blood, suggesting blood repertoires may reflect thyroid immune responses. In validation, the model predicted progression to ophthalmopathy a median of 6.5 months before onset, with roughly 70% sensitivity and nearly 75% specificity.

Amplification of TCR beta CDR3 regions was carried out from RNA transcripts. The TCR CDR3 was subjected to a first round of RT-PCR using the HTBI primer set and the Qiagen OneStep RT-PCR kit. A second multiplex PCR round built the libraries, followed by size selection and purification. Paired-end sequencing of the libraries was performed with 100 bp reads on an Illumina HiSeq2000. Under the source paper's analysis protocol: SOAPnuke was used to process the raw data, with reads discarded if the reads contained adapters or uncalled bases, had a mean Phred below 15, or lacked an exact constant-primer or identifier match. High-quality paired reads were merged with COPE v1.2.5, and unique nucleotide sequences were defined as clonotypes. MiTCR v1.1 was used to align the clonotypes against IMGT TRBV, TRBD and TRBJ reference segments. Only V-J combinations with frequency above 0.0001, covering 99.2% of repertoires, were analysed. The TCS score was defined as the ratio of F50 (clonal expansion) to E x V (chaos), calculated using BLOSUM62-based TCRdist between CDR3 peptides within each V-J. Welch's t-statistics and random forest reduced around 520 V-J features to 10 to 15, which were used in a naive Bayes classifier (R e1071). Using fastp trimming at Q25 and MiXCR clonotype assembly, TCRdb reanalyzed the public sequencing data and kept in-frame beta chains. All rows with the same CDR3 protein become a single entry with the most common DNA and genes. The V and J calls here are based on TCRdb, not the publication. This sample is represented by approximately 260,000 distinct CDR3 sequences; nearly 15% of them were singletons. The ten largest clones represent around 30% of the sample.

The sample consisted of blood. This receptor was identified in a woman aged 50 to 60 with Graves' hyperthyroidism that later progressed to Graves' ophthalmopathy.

CDR3 protein: CASSQESERDEKLFF. The DNA is as follows: TGCGCCAGCAGCCAAGAGTCCGAAAGGGATGAAAAACTGTTTTTT. Recombination joined TRBV4-1 with TRBJ1-4, with the D gene not clear enough to name. Between the V and J ends, shortened by 0 bases and 6 bases respectively, the junction contains 11 bases. CDR1 MGHRA and CDR2 YSYEKL were looked up in the germline V gene. The CDR3 sequence holds 15 residues, the cysteine and phenylalanine included. Solely the CDR3 DNA is kept, with 45 bases framed from the first base.